The text below deals with one T cell receptor beta chain. The antigen is undetermined. The sample is drawn from a study of CD8 T cells in ankylosing spondylitis. Broader study findings: Characteristic, it appeared, of ankylosing spondylitis blood was a TCR beta motif of roughly 8 highly homologous variants.

TCRdb re-called the 5' RACE reads with MiXCR, one entry per CDR3 protein. Of fewer than 550,000 distinct CDR3 sequences detected, approximately 5.3% appear once; the ten largest clones hold approximately 3.5%. This TCR was sampled from a male donor with ankylosing spondylitis. The specimen was blood, either unsorted or a sorted T cell fraction (not recorded which).

The CDR3 here is CASSPQPTMTEAFF. The CDR3 DNA follows: TGTGCCAGCTCACCCCAACCGACAATGACTGAAGCTTTCTTT. This chain connects TRBV18 to TRBJ1-1; D is uncertain. The germline V and J ends were trimmed by 3 bases and 5 bases, with 13 bases remaining between them. The CDR3 contains 14 residues. CDR1 and CDR2 (germline): KGHSH, LQKENI.